This TCR beta chain stems from a study of response to subunit inactivated influenza vaccine. TCRdb ran MiXCR on the RT-PCR reads and lists one entry per CDR3 protein. This table holds over 300,000 distinct CDR3 sequences, just over 20% found once. Broader study findings: It was suggested by the authors that few new T cells are recruited by each seasonal influenza vaccination.

After removal of 3 bases from V and 7 bases from J, the junction contained 7 bases not matched to a gene. The CDR3 consists of 16 residues. Per the germline V gene, CDR1 is MDHEN and CDR2 is SYDVKM. Of note for this clonotype: What it binds is not known.

This material consisted of PBMCs from blood, taken approximately 22 months after vaccination. This TCR derives from a man between 50 and 75 years old who received an inactivated influenza vaccine. The V call is TRBV28, the J call TRBJ2-2, with 11 bases matching TRBD1. Here the CDR3 reads CASSFQDRGHGGELFF. CDR3 DNA: TGTGCCAGCAGTTTTCAGGACAGGGGGCACGGCGGGGAGCTGTTTTTT. The variable domain in full, with the rest retrieved from reference TRBV28 and TRBJ2-2, is DVKVTQSSRYLVKRTGEKVFLECVQDMDHENMFWYRQDPGLGLRLIYFSYDVKMKEKGDIPEGYSVSREKKERFSLILESASTNQTSMYLCASSFQDRGHGGELFFGEGSRLTVL.